This T cell receptor (beta chain) appears in the sequencing data of a study of blood T cell repertoires in COVID-19. V lost 6 bases and J lost 2; bases outside the gene matches: 12. This CDR3 has 16 residues. Germline CDR1 and CDR2: SNHLY and FYNNEI. Profiled with immunoSEQ multiplex PCR; TCRdb holds only in-frame clones, not every one. This table holds 160,000 or so clones, approximately 80% found once. What was sequenced was peripheral blood. The chain uses TRBV2 and TRBJ2-7; TRBD1 aligns across 8 bases. The TCR sequence derives from a human donor in a cohort sampled during active COVID-19. In DNA form, the CDR3 reads TGTGCCAGCAGCAGTGGGGGGACAGGTGGTACCTACGAGCAGTACTTC. The encoded protein is CASSSGGTGGTYEQYF.